A selection of T cell receptor beta chains follows, all from one sample in a study of T cells of healthy individuals. Each CDR3 protein gets one entry after TCRdb re-called the 5' RACE reads with MiXCR. This sample has 95,000 to 100,000 distinct CDR3 sequences, with roughly 15% found just once. These receptors originate from a human donor in good health. Each CDR3 is given with its conserved first and last residue. The D gene is left open where the match is weak. Where a row states a size, it is once, few, many or the class of an expanded clone; other rows omit it.

>NA|TRBJ2-7|TRBV5-6|NA
CASSLVRTRQYF
TGTGCCAGCAGCTTGGTTCGGACAAGGCAGTACTTC
>TRBD2|TRBJ2-1|TRBV14|few
CASSPMLAGGGEQFF
TGTGCCAGCAGCCCCATGCTAGCGGGAGGGGGTGAGCAGTTCTTC
>TRBD2|TRBJ2-5|TRBV5-1|many
CASSLDLGGRQETQYF
TGCGCCAGCAGCTTGGACTTGGGCGGGAGACAAGAGACCCAGTACTTC
>NA|TRBJ2-5|TRBV7-9|NA
CASSFRDQQETQYF
TGTGCCAGCAGCTTCAGGGATCAACAAGAGACCCAGTACTTC
>NA|TRBJ1-5|TRBV7-2|NA
CASSPIGGMGQPQHF
TGTGCCAGCAGCCCTATCGGGGGGATGGGTCAGCCCCAGCATTTT
>TRBD2|TRBJ2-2|TRBV25-1|once
CASRTSGRPPTGELFF
TGTGCCAGCAGGACTAGCGGGAGGCCACCCACCGGGGAGCTGTTTTTT
>TRBD2|TRBJ2-5|TRBV7-7|NA
CASSSGLAGWETQYF
TGTGCCAGCAGCTCCGGACTAGCGGGGTGGGAGACCCAGTACTTC
>TRBD2|TRBJ2-3|TRBV19|NA
CASSTEGLAGVDTQYF
TGTGCCAGTAGTACCGAGGGACTAGCGGGGGTAGATACGCAGTATTTT
>TRBD2|TRBJ2-1|TRBV20-1|NA
CSAREKNGRGTYNEQFF
TGCAGTGCTAGAGAAAAGAACGGGAGGGGAACCTACAATGAGCAGTTCTTC
>NA|TRBJ1-1|TRBV2|once
CASSEFTEAFF
TGTGCCAGCAGTGAATTTACTGAAGCTTTCTTT
>NA|TRBJ1-2|TRBV5-1|few
CASSLRQTDGYTF
TGCGCCAGCAGCTTGCGGCAGACCGACGGCTACACCTTC
>TRBD2|TRBJ2-7|TRBV7-2|many
CASSRGTSGFPSSYEQYF
TGTGCCAGCAGCCGCGGGACTAGCGGTTTTCCTAGCTCCTACGAGCAGTACTTC
>NA|TRBJ1-6|TRBV28|few
CASSWDTSRSSYNSPLHF
TGTGCCTCCTCCTGGGACACCTCAAGGAGCTCCTATAATTCACCCCTCCACTTT
>TRBD2|TRBJ2-1|TRBV18|few
CASSPPGLAGGVEQFF
TGTGCCAGCTCACCACCCGGACTAGCGGGAGGGGTTGAGCAGTTCTTC
>NA|TRBJ1-5|TRBV5-1|many
CASSLGGERAGQPQHF
TGCGCCAGCAGCTTGGGCGGAGAGAGGGCAGGGCAGCCCCAGCATTTT
>TRBD1|TRBJ1-2|TRBV6-5|many
CASSRDRANYGYTF
TGTGCCAGCAGTCGCGACAGGGCTAACTATGGCTACACCTTC
>TRBD2|TRBJ2-3|TRBV20-1|NA
CSASKSLAGVGDTQYF
TGCAGTGCTAGTAAAAGTCTAGCGGGAGTAGGAGATACGCAGTATTTT
>NA|TRBJ2-7|TRBV7-2|NA
CASSFTDRRLSPEQYF
TGTGCCAGCAGCTTCACAGACAGGCGACTATCCCCCGAGCAGTACTTC
>TRBD2|TRBJ2-5|TRBV5-4|NA
CASSLETGTSSLGTQYF
TGTGCCAGCAGTTTGGAAACCGGGACTAGCTCGTTGGGGACCCAGTACTTC
>NA|TRBJ2-1|TRBV4-1|NA
CASSFGDHNEQFF
TGCGCCAGCAGCTTTGGTGACCACAATGAGCAGTTCTTC
>NA|TRBJ1-2|TRBV5-1|many
CASSAWGVDPHSFYTF
TGCGCCAGCAGCGCTTGGGGTGTGGATCCCCATTCCTTCTACACCTTC
>TRBD2|TRBJ2-2|TRBV6-4|NA
CASSALAGAAGELFF
TGTGCCAGCAGCGCACTAGCGGGAGCAGCCGGGGAGCTGTTTTTT
>NA|TRBJ1-6|TRBV5-4|many
CASSLELKGLNSPLHF
TGTGCCAGCAGCTTGGAGCTAAAGGGGTTGAATTCACCCCTCCACTTT
>NA|TRBJ2-7|TRBV7-3|few
CASSLTPGNPYEQYF
TGTGCCAGCAGCTTAACTCCAGGGAATCCCTACGAGCAGTACTTC
>TRBD1|TRBJ2-2|TRBV7-2|NA
CASSSTGGTGELFF
TGTGCCAGCAGCTCGACAGGGGGCACCGGGGAGCTGTTTTTT
>NA|TRBJ1-2|TRBV9|NA
CASSVGYDYGYTF
TGTGCCAGCAGCGTAGGATACGACTATGGCTACACCTTC
>NA|TRBJ1-4|TRBV11-2|many
CASNLGLGEGEKLFF
TGTGCCAGCAACCTAGGGTTGGGGGAGGGAGAAAAACTGTTTTTT
>NA|TRBJ1-5|TRBV5-1|NA
CASSLEAVRDSNQPQHF
TGCGCCAGCAGCTTGGAGGCTGTTAGGGATAGCAATCAGCCCCAGCATTTT
>TRBD2|TRBJ2-5|TRBV28|few
CASSFATSGDKYQETQYF
TGTGCCAGCAGTTTCGCGACTAGCGGGGATAAGTACCAAGAGACCCAGTACTTC
>NA|TRBJ1-5|TRBV7-8|NA
CASSPPGRVDSNQPQHF
TGTGCCAGCAGCCCCCCCGGGAGGGTTGATAGCAATCAGCCCCAGCATTTT
>TRBD2|TRBJ2-1|TRBV6-2/TRBV6-3|NA
CASSSQERGAVEQFF
TGTGCCAGCAGTTCGCAGGAGCGGGGGGCCGTTGAGCAGTTCTTC
>NA|TRBJ1-5|TRBV9|NA
CASSVDLGKEQPQHF
TGTGCCAGCAGCGTAGATCTGGGGAAGGAACAGCCCCAGCATTTT
>NA|TRBJ2-2|TRBV28|NA
CASILPGTGELFF
TGTGCCAGCATTTTACCGGGAACCGGGGAGCTGTTTTTT
>TRBD1|TRBJ2-1|TRBV5-1|NA
CASSWGGQGGDNEQFF
TGCGCCAGCAGCTGGGGGGGACAGGGTGGTGATAATGAGCAGTTCTTC
>NA|TRBJ1-3|TRBV7-2|NA
CASSLTGADSGNTIYF
TGTGCCAGCAGCTTAACGGGGGCGGACTCTGGAAACACCATATATTTT
>NA|TRBJ1-6|TRBV28|few
CASSLVAGLNSPLHF
TGTGCCAGCAGTTTAGTCGCCGGACTAAATTCACCCCTCCACTTT
>NA|TRBJ1-5|TRBV20-1|NA
CSASLGMAYSNQPQHF
TGCAGTGCTAGTCTGGGGATGGCTTATAGCAATCAGCCCCAGCATTTT
>TRBD1|TRBJ2-7|TRBV5-1|NA
CASSSCSGGDCYEQYF
TGCGCCAGCAGCTCGTGTTCAGGGGGAGATTGCTACGAGCAGTACTTC
>NA|TRBJ1-5|TRBV20-1|many
CSARVQQGQPQHF
TGCAGTGCTAGAGTCCAGCAGGGGCAGCCCCAGCATTTT
>NA|TRBJ2-7|TRBV6-2/TRBV6-3|NA
CASSRGHTYEQYF
TGTGCCAGCAGCCGGGGACACACCTACGAGCAGTACTTC
>NA|TRBJ1-1|TRBV4-3|NA
CASSQDRQGFTEAFF
TGCGCCAGCAGCCAAGATCGGCAGGGGTTTACTGAAGCTTTCTTT
>NA|TRBJ2-3|TRBV15|NA
CATSRDVEDTQYF
TGTGCCACCAGCAGAGATGTGGAAGATACGCAGTATTTT
>NA|TRBJ2-7|TRBV7-9|NA
CASSLGVHEQYF
TGTGCCAGCAGCTTGGGAGTTCACGAGCAGTACTTC
>NA|TRBJ2-7|TRBV3-1|NA
CASSQVGSEQYF
TGTGCCAGCAGCCAAGTGGGGAGCGAGCAGTACTTC
>TRBD2|TRBJ2-3|TRBV20-1|NA
CSASNSGRAKDTQYF
TGCAGTGCTAGCAATAGCGGGAGGGCCAAGGATACGCAGTATTTT
>TRBD2|TRBJ2-1|TRBV7-2|many
CASSQIRLADLTYNEQFF
TGTGCCAGCAGCCAGATCCGACTAGCCGATCTCACCTACAATGAGCAGTTCTTC
>NA|TRBJ1-2|TRBV7-2|many
CASSPGFGYTF
TGTGCCAGCTCACCGGGCTTTGGCTACACCTTC
>NA|TRBJ2-7|TRBV20-1|few
CSAGDPFVGEQYF
TGCAGTGCTGGGGACCCATTTGTGGGCGAGCAGTACTTC
>TRBD1|TRBJ2-3|TRBV7-2|many
CASSPGQGPYF
TGTGCCAGCAGCCCTGGACAGGGCCCGTATTTT
>NA|TRBJ2-6|TRBV24-1|NA
CATSATGFGANVLTF
TGTGCCACCAGTGCAACAGGGTTTGGGGCCAACGTCCTGACTTTC
>NA|TRBJ1-6|TRBV5-6|NA
CASSLFGGALESPLHF
TGTGCCAGCAGCTTGTTCGGAGGGGCCCTCGAGTCACCCCTCCACTTT
>TRBD1|TRBJ1-1|TRBV7-8|NA
CASSSNRGMNTEAFF
TGTGCCAGCAGCTCAAACAGGGGGATGAACACTGAAGCTTTCTTT
>TRBD2|TRBJ2-1|TRBV4-1|NA
CASSPELTSGGPRQFF
TGCGCCAGCAGCCCGGAATTGACTAGCGGGGGCCCGAGGCAGTTCTTC
>TRBD2|TRBJ2-3|TRBV7-9|NA
CASSLPSGRASDTQYF
TGTGCCAGCAGCTTACCGTCCGGGAGGGCCTCAGATACGCAGTATTTT
>NA|TRBJ2-3|TRBV20-1|few
CSAREPSTDTQYF
TGCAGTGCGAGGGAGCCGTCCACAGATACGCAGTATTTT
>TRBD2|TRBJ2-7|TRBV28|NA
CASSFLPAGAHSYEQYF
TGTGCCAGCAGTTTCCTACCAGCGGGGGCGCACTCCTACGAGCAGTACTTC
>NA|TRBJ2-7|TRBV6-1|few
CASSAGRGEQYF
TGTGCCAGCAGTGCAGGAAGAGGCGAGCAGTACTTC
>TRBD1|TRBJ2-1|TRBV25-1|NA
CASSEDRGGNEQFF
TGTGCCAGCAGTGAAGACAGGGGTGGCAATGAGCAGTTCTTC
>NA|TRBJ2-7|TRBV6-2/TRBV6-3|NA
CASSLPRGPIYEQYF
TGTGCCAGCAGTCTACCTAGAGGGCCCATCTACGAGCAGTACTTC
>TRBD1|TRBJ1-1|TRBV7-8|NA
CASSAQGGTEAFF
TGTGCCAGCAGCGCCCAGGGGGGCACTGAAGCTTTCTTT